These 20 T cell receptor beta chains were sequenced from one sample in a study of precursors of human CD4 cytotoxic T cells. TCRdb processed the reads anew with MiXCR; each CDR3 protein has one entry. This table has approximately 780 distinct CDR3 sequences, 15% to 20% appearing once. The bulk UMI libraries came from four sorted CD4+ memory subsets, including IL-7R-high and IL-7R-negative TEMRA. Sequencing was performed on memory CD4+ T cells from blood (PBMCs). These receptors all stem from a human donor in good health.

This rearrangement joins TRBV12-3 or TRBV12-4 to TRBJ1-5; D unresolved. This CDR3 is built from 12 residues. The V end was cut by 2 bases, the J end by 6 bases, with 5 bases between. Here the CDR3 DNA reads TGTGCCAGCAGTTTAATCGGTCAGCCCCAGCATTTT. Encoded protein: CASSLIGQPQHF.

DNA for the CDR3: TGTGCCAGCAGCTTAGAGGGACTCCTTGTCACCGGGGAGCTGTTTTTT. Translated, it gives CASSLEGLLVTGELFF. The V and J genes are TRBV7-8 and TRBJ2-2, with a tentative D call TRBD2 (6 bases). Germline CDR1 is SGHVS and CDR2 is FQNEAQ. The CDR3 is 16 residues long. The ends were cut back, 1 base at V and 4 bases at J, with 13 bases in the middle.

This chain joins TRBV6-5 and TRBJ2-3; D is tentatively TRBD1 or TRBD2 (6 bases each). Germline CDR1 is MNHEY and CDR2 is SVGAGI. V lost 6 bases and J 4 bases, leaving 20 bases between the germline ends. The CDR3 has 16 residues. Written as DNA, the CDR3 is TGTGCCAGCAGCTATACGGGACCCCGGGGGCCAGATACGCAGTATTTT. Protein: CASSYTGPRGPDTQYF.

V and J are TRBV2 and TRBJ1-6; D call uncertain. Trimming left V 6 bases short and J 10 bases short, with 10 bases between. Germline values: CDR1 SNHLY, CDR2 FYNNEI. The CDR3 sequence is 12 residues long. CDR3 loop: CASSEGDSPLHF. CDR3 nucleotides: TGTGCCAGCAGCGAGGGTGACTCACCCCTCCACTTT.

The rearrangement joins TRBV7-3 to TRBJ2-2; D may be TRBD1 (5 bases). Germline CDR1 and CDR2: SGHTA and FQGTGA. This CDR3 spans 15 amino acids. The V and J ends lost 2 bases and 2 bases respectively, with 9 bases between them. CDR3 in amino acids: CASSLGAPNTGELFF. The CDR3 bases are TGTGCCAGCAGCTTAGGGGCGCCCAACACCGGGGAGCTGTTTTTT.

The V gene is TRBV7-2, the J gene TRBJ1-2, with no clear D. The length of the CDR3 is 13 residues. Trimming pared 1 base from V and 6 bases from J, leaving 9 bases between. CDR1 is SGHTA, CDR2 FQGNSA, per germline. The CDR3 region has the DNA TGTGCCAGCAGCTTAGGCACAGTGAATGGCTACACCTTC. This codes for CASSLGTVNGYTF.

This clonotype has only a few counts. This chain joins TRBV28 and TRBJ2-2; D is ambiguous. The V gene lost 2 bases and the J gene lost 8 bases, with 6 bases spanning the gap. The CDR3 sequence is 12 residues long. Germline V gene data show CDR1 as MDHEN and CDR2 as SYDVKM. CDR3 bases: TGTGCCAGCAGTTTACTCTTAGGGGAGCTGTTTTTT. Its translation: CASSLLLGELFF. Complete variable domain (other parts from reference TRBV28 and TRBJ2-2): DVKVTQSSRYLVKRTGEKVFLECVQDMDHENMFWYRQDPGLGLRLIYFSYDVKMKEKGDIPEGYSVSREKKERFSLILESASTNQTSMYLCASSLLLGELFFGEGSRLTVL.

This sequence joins TRBV7-2 and TRBJ2-3; unclear D gene. The CDR3 has 14 amino acids. The V and J ends lost 0 bases and 3 bases respectively, with 7 bases between them. Germline CDR1 reads SGHTA; CDR2 reads FQGNSA. The CDR3 sequence is CASSLAFRTDTQYF. DNA of the CDR3: TGTGCCAGCAGCTTAGCGTTCAGGACAGATACGCAGTATTTT.

The V and J genes are TRBV4-2 and TRBJ1-6; possible D gene TRBD1, 5 bases. CDR1 is LGHNA and CDR2 is YNFKEQ in the germline V gene. V was clipped by 1 base and J by 7 bases, with 17 bases between them. The CDR3 consists of 17 residues. This chain's CDR3 is CASSQGAGSFRNSPLHF. In nucleotides, the CDR3 is TGTGCCAGCAGCCAAGGGGCAGGGTCATTCCGGAATTCACCCCTCCACTTT.

Comments on this clonotype: Compared with germline, one end of the junction differs, possibly owing to a read error. The chain has TRBV14 and TRBJ1-2; no firm D call. The length of the CDR3 is 14 residues. CDR1 is SGHDN, CDR2 FVKESK, per germline. The CDR3 spells CASSQVAGNYGYTF. CDR3 DNA: TGCGCCAGCAGCCAAGTTGCTGGTAACTATGGCTACACCTTC.

Sample share makes this clonotype large. The V and J genes are TRBV7-9 and TRBJ1-2, with 7 bases fitting TRBD1. V was clipped by 5 bases and J by 6 bases; unmatched bases: 9. The CDR3 runs to 14 residues. In germline, CDR1 is SEHNR, CDR2 FQNEAQ (reference sequence). CDR3 residues: CASSPDRATDGYTF. CDR3 DNA: TGTGCCAGCAGCCCAGACAGGGCAACTGATGGCTACACCTTC.

By share of the sample, this clonotype is large (0.1 to 1%). The V and J genes are TRBV2 and TRBJ2-7; TRBD1 is a possible D gene (6 bases). Germline V gives CDR1 SNHLY, CDR2 FYNNEI. The CDR3 is 13 amino acids. The V gene lost 6 bases and the J gene lost 11 bases, with 20 bases spanning the gap. CDR3: CASRNTGLTLEYF. The CDR3 DNA follows: TGTGCCAGCAGAAACACAGGGCTCACGCTCGAGTACTTC.

This clonotype has just a few counts. J is TRBJ2-7 and V is TRBV6-1; D uncertain. CDR3 length: 14 amino acids. Germline lookup yields CDR1 MNHNS and CDR2 SASEGT. The ends were cut back, 1 base at V and 1 base at J, with 8 bases in the middle. The CDR3 reads CASSEGWESYEQYF. In DNA, the CDR3 is TGTGCCAGCAGTGAAGGCTGGGAATCCTACGAGCAGTACTTC.

This clonotype is termed large. V is TRBV12-3 or TRBV12-4 and J is TRBJ1-4; D is undetermined. The CDR3 loop spans 14 amino acids. V was trimmed by 3 bases and J by 8 bases, leaving 13 bases between them. CDR3 sequence: CASSLPPGGEKLFF. The CDR3 region has the DNA TGTGCCAGCAGTTTGCCCCCGGGAGGGGAAAAACTGTTTTTT.

This clonotype was counted between two and nine times. At one end, the junction sequence differs from germline, possibly due to a read error. The gene calls are TRBV6-6 and TRBJ2-7; TRBD2 matches at 11 bases. CDR3 length: 14 amino acids. Germline lookup yields CDR1 MNHNY and CDR2 SVGAGI (reference sequence). The CDR3 loop reads CASSTRLAGTLEDF. The CDR3 DNA is TGTGCCAGCAGCACACGACTAGCGGGAACCCTTGAGGACTTC.

The chain employs TRBV27 and TRBJ2-7; TRBD2 aligns across 11 bases. V shed 5 bases, J shed 6 bases, and the junction held 6 bases outside the gene matches. The CDR3 consists of 14 residues. Germline loops: CDR1 MNHEY, CDR2 SMNVEV (reference sequence). CDR3 protein: CASSTLAGVGEQYF. CDR3 nucleotide sequence: TGTGCCAGCAGTACACTAGCGGGAGTAGGCGAGCAGTACTTC.

By proportion, this clonotype is large. V usage is TRBV5-1 and J usage is TRBJ2-5; TRBD2 agrees at 13 bases. The CDR3 covers 15 residues. The germline V gene encodes CDR1 SGHRS and CDR2 YFSETQ. The J segment lost 5 bases and the V segment lost 3 bases, leaving 4 bases of the junction unmatched. The CDR3 loop is CASSSGLAGVETQYF. In nucleotides, the CDR3 is TGCGCCAGCAGCTCCGGACTAGCGGGAGTGGAGACCCAGTACTTC.

The chain couples TRBV7-9 to TRBJ2-1; the D gene is possibly TRBD1 (6 bases). The CDR3 runs 17 residues. In germline, CDR1 is SEHNR, CDR2 FQNEAQ (reference sequence). The V and J ends lost 5 bases and 9 bases respectively, with 26 bases between them. CDR3 sequence (DNA): TGTGCCAGCAGCCCTCCCCTTTTTAGGGGGTTATGGGGTGAGCAGTTCTTC. Translating gives CASSPPLFRGLWGEQFF.

By sample share, this clonotype is large. J is TRBJ2-7 and V is TRBV7-9, with D maybe TRBD2 (5 bases). The CDR3 spans 12 residues. CDR1 and CDR2 from the germline V gene are SEHNR and FQNEAQ (reference sequence). V lost 3 bases, J lost 9 bases, and 12 bases lay in between. CDR3 protein: CASSLEDFGQYF. In DNA form, the CDR3 reads TGTGCCAGCAGCTTGGAGGATTTTGGGCAGTACTTC.

The J gene is TRBJ1-2, the V gene TRBV25-1; TRBD1 might be the D (5 bases). The germline CDR1 and CDR2 sequences are MGHDK and SYGVNS. There are 15 residues in the CDR3. V lost 4 bases to trimming and J lost 4 bases, with 16 bases between them. The CDR3 protein is CASSGGRAPIYGYTF. As DNA, the CDR3 is TGTGCCAGCAGTGGCGGCAGGGCCCCGATCTATGGCTACACCTTC.